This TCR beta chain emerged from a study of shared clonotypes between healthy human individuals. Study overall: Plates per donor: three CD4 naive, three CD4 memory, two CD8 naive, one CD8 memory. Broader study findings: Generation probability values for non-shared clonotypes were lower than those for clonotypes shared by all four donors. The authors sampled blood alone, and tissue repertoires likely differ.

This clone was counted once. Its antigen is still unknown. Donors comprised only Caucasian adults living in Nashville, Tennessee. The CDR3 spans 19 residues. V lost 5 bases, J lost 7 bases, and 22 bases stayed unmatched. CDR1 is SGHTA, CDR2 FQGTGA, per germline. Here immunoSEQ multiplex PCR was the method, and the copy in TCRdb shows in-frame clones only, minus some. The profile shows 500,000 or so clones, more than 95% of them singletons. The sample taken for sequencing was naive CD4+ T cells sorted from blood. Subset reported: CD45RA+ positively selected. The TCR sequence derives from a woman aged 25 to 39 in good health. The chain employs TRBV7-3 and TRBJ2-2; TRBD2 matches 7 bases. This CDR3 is CASSRHSGTNTSALGELFF. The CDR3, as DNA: TGTGCCAGCAGCCGACACTCCGGGACTAATACCTCGGCGCTCGGGGAGCTGTTTTTT. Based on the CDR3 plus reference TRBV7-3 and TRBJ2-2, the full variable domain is GAGVSQTPSNKVTEKGKYVELRCDPISGHTALYWYRQSLGQGPEFLIYFQGTGAADDSGLPNDRFFAVRPEGSVSTLKIQRTERGDSAVYLCASSRHSGTNTSALGELFFGEGSRLTVL.